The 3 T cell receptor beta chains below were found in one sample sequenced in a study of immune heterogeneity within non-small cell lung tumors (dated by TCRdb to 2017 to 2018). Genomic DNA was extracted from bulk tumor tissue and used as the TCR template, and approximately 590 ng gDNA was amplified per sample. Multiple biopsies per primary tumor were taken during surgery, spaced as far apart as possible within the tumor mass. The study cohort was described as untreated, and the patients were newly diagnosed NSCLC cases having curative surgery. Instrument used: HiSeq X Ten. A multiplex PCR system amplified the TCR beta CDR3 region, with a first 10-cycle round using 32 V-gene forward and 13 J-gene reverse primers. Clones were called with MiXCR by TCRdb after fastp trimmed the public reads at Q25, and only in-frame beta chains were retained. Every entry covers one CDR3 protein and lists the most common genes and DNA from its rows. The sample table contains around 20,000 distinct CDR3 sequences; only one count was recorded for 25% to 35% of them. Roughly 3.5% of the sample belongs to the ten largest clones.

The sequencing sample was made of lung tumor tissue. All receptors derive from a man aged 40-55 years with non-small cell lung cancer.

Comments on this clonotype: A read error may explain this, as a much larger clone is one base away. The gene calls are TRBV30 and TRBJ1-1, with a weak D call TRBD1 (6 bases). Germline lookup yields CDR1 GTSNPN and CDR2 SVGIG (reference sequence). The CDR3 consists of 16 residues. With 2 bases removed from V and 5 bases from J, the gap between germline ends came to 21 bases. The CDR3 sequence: CAWSTTGRGRGTEAFF. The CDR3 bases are TGTGCCTGGAGTACCACAGGACGGGGGCGAGGGACTGAAGCTTTCTTT.

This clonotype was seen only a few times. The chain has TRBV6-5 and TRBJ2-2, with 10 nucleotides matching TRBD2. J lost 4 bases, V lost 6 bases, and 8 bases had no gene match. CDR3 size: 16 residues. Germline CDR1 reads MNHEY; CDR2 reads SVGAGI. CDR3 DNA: TGTGCCAGCAGCCCCCGAGCGGGAGGGGGCACCGGGGAGCTGTTTTTT. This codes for CASSPRAGGGTGELFF.

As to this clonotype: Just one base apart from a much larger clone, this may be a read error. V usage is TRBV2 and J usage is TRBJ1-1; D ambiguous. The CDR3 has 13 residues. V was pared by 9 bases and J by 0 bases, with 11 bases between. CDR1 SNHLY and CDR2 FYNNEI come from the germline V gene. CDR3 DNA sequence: TGTGCCAGAAGATACGCCATGAACACTGAAGCTTTCTTT. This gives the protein CARRYAMNTEAFF. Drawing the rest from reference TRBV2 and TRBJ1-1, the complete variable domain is EPEVTQTPSHQVTQMGQEVILRCVPISNHLYFYWYRQILGQKVEFLVSFYNNEISEKSEIFDDQFSVERPDGSNFTLKIRSTKLEDSAMYFCARRYAMNTEAFFGQGTRLTVV.